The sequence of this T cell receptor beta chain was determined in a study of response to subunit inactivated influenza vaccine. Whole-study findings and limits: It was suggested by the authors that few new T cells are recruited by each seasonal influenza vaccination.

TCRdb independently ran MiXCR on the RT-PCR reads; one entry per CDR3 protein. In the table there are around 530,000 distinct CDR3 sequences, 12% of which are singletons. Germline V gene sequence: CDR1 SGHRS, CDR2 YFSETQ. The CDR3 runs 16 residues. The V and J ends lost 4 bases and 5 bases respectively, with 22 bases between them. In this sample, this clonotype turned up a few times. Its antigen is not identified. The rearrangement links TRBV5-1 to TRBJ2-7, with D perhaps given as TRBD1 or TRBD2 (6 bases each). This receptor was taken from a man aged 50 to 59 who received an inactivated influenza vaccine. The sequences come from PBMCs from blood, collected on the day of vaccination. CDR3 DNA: TGCGCCAGCAGCAGCCTTGGGGGGACATTACGGAACGAGCAGTACTTC. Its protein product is CASSSLGGTLRNEQYF.